This T cell receptor (beta chain) was identified in a study of shared clonotypes between healthy human individuals. Overall study context: A couple of female and three male donors aged 18 to 49 were enrolled.

V shed 3 bases and J shed 2 bases, with 17 bases lying between them. In germline, CDR1 is MDHEN, CDR2 SYDVKM. The CDR3 loop spans 18 amino acids. Sequenced by immunoSEQ multiplex PCR; TCRdb stores in-frame clones only, minus some. The sample has roughly 2.6 million clones, approximately 90% seen once. Sequencing used naive CD4+ T cells sorted from blood. As for subset: CD45RA+ positively selected. The clonotype was recovered from a man between 18 and 35 years old in good health. The V gene is TRBV28, the J gene TRBJ2-6; a weak D match, TRBD1 (6 bases). The CDR3 spells CASSLRRSDRPGANVLTF. The CDR3 DNA follows: TGTGCCAGCAGTTTGCGGAGATCCGACAGGCCTGGGGCCAACGTCCTGACTTTC.